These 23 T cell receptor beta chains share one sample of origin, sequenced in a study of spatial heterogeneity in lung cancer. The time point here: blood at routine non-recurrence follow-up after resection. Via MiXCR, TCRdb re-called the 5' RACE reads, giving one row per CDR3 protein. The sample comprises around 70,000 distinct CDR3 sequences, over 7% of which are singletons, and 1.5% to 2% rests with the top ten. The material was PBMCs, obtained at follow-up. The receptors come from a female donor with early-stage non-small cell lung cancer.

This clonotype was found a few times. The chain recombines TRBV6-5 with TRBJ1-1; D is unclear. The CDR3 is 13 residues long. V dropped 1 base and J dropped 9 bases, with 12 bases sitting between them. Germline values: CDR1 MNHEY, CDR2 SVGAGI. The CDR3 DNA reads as TGTGCCAGCAGTTACTTGCCGACGGAGAAAGCTTTCTTT. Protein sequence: CASSYLPTEKAFF.

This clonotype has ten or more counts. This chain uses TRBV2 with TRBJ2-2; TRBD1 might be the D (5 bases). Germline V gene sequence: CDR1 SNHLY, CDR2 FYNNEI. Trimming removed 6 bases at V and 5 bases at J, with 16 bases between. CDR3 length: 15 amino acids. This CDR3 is CASSPLDMTTGELFF. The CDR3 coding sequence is TGTGCCAGCAGCCCCTTGGACATGACAACCGGGGAGCTGTTTTTT. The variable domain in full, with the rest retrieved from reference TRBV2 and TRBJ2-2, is EPEVTQTPSHQVTQMGQEVILRCVPISNHLYFYWYRQILGQKVEFLVSFYNNEISEKSEIFDDQFSVERPDGSNFTLKIRSTKLEDSAMYFCASSPLDMTTGELFFGEGSRLTVL.

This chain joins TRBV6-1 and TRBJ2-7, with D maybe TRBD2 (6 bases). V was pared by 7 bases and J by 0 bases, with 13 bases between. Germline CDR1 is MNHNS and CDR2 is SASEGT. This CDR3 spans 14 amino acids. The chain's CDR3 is CASKRDGSSYEQYF. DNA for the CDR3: TGTGCCAGCAAGCGAGACGGGAGCTCCTACGAGCAGTACTTC.

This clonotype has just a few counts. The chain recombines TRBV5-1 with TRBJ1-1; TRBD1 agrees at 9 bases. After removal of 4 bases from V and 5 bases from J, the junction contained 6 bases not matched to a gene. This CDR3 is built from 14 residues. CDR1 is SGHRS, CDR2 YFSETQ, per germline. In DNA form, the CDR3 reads TGCGCCAGCAGCGCGGGACAGGGATGGACTGAAGCTTTCTTT. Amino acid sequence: CASSAGQGWTEAFF.

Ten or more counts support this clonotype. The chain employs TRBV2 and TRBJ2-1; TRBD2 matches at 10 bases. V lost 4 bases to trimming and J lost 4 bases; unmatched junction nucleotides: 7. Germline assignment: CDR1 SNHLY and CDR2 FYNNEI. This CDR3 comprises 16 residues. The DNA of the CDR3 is TGTGCCAGCAGTGGGGCAGGACTAGCGGTTTACAATGAGCAGTTCTTC. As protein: CASSGAGLAVYNEQFF.

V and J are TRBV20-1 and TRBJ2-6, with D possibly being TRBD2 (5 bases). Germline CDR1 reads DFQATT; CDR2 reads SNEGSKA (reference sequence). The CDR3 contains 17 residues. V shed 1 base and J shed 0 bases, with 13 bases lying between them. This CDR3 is CSARARKRASGANVLTF. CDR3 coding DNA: TGCAGTGCTAGAGCCCGAAAGAGGGCCTCTGGGGCCAACGTCCTGACTTTC.

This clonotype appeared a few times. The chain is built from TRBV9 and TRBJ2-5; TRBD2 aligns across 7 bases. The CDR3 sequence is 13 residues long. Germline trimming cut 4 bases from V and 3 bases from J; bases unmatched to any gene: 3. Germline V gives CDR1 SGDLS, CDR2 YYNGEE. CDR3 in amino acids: CASSSGGEETQYF. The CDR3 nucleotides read TGTGCCAGCAGCTCTGGGGGGGAAGAGACCCAGTACTTC. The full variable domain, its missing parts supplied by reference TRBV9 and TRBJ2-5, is DSGVTQTPKHLITATGQRVTLRCSPRSGDLSVYWYQQSLDQGLQFLIQYYNGEERAKGNILERFSAQQFPDLHSELNLSSLELGDSALYFCASSSGGEETQYFGPGTRLLVL.

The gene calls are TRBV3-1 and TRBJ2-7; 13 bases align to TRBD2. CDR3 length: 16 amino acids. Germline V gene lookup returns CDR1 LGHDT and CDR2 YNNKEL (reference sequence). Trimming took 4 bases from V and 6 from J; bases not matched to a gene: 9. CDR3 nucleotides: TGTGCCAGCAGCCTAAGACTAGCGGGAGGAGCCTCCGAGCAGTACTTC. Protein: CASSLRLAGGASEQYF.

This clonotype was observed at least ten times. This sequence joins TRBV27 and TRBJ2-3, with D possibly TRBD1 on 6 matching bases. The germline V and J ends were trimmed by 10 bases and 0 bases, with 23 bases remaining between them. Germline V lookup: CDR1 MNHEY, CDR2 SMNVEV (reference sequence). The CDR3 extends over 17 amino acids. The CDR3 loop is CATAPADSHSSTDTQYF. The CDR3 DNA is TGTGCCACCGCACCAGCGGACAGTCATTCTAGCACAGATACGCAGTATTTT.

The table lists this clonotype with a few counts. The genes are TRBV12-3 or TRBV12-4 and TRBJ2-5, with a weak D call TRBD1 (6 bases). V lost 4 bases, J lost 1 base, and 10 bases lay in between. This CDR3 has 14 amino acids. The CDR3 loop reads CASSSRDIQETQYF. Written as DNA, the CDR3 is TGTGCCAGCAGTTCCCGGGACATCCAAGAGACCCAGTACTTC.

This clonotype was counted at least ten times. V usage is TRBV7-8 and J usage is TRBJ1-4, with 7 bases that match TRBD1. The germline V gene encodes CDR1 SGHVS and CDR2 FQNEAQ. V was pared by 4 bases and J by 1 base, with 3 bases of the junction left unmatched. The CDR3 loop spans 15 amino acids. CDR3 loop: CASSSDRETNEKLFF. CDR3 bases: TGTGCCAGCAGCTCCGACAGGGAAACTAATGAAAAACTGTTTTTT.

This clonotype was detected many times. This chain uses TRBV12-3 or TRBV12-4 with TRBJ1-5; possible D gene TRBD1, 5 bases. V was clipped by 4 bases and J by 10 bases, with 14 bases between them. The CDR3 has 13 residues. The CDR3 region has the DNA TGTGCCAGCAGTTCCTCCCTGGGGGGACCCCAGCATTTT. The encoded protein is CASSSSLGGPQHF.

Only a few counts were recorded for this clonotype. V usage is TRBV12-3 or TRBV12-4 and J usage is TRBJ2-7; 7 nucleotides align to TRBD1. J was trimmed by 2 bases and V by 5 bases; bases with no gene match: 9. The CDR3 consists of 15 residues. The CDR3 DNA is TGTGCCAGCAGTCCGGGGACAGTAACCACCTACGAGCAGTACTTC. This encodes CASSPGTVTTYEQYF.

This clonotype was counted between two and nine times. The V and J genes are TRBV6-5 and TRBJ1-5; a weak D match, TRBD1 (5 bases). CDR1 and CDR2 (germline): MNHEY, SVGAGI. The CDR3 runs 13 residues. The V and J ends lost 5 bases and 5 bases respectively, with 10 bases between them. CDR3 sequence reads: CASSRQNDQPQHF. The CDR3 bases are TGTGCCAGCAGTCGACAGAACGATCAGCCCCAGCATTTT.

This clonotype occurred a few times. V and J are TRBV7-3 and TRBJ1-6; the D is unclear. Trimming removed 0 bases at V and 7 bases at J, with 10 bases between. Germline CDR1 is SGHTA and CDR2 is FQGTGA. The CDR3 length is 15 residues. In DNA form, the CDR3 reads TGTGCCAGCAGCTTAACTGTAGGGAGAAATTCACCCCTCCACTTT. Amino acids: CASSLTVGRNSPLHF.

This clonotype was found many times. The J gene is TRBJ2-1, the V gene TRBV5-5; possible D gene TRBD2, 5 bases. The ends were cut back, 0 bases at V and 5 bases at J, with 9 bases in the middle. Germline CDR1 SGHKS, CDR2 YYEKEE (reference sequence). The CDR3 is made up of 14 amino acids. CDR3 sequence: CASSLVGANNEQFF. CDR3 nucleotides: TGTGCCAGCAGCTTGGTGGGAGCTAACAATGAGCAGTTCTTC.

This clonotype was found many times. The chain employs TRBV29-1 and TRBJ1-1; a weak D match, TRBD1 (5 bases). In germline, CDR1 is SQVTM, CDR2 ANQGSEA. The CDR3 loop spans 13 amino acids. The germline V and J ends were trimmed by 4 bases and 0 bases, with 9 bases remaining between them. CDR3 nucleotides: TGCAGCGTTGGTAGACAGATGAACACTGAAGCTTTCTTT. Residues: CSVGRQMNTEAFF. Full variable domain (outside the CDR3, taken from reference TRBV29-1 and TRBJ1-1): SAVISQKPSRDICQRGTSLTIQCQVDSQVTMMFWYRQQPGQSLTLIATANQGSEATYESGFVIDKFPISRPNLTFSTLTVSNMSPEDSSIYLCSVGRQMNTEAFFGQGTRLTVV.

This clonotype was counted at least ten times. In DNA, the CDR3 is TGTGCCAGCAGCTTTGGTGTTGGTGAAAAACTGTTTTTT. Translation: CASSFGVGEKLFF. The genes are TRBV7-3 and TRBJ1-4; the D is unclear. The CDR3 extends over 13 amino acids. Trimming left V 3 bases short and J 7 bases short, with 9 bases between. The V gene's germline CDR1 is SGHTA and CDR2 FQGTGA.

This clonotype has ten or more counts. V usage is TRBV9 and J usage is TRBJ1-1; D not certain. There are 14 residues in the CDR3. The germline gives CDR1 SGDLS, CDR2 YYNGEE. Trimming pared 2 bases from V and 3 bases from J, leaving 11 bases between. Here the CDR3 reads CASSVSPGDTEAFF. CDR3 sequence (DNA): TGTGCCAGCAGCGTCTCTCCCGGGGACACTGAAGCTTTCTTT.

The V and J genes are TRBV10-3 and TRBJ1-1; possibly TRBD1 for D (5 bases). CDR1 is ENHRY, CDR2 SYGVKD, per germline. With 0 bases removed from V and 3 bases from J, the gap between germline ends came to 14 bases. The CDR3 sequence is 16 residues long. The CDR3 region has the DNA TGTGCCATCAGTGAGTCGAAAGGGGCGGGGGACACTGAAGCTTTCTTT. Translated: CAISESKGAGDTEAFF.

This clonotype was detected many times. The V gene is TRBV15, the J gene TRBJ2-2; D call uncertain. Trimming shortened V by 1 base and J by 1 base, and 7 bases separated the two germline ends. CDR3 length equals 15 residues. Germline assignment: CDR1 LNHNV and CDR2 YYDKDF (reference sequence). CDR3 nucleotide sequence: TGTGCCACCAGCAGAGGACACGGGAACACCGGGGAGCTGTTTTTT. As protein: CATSRGHGNTGELFF.

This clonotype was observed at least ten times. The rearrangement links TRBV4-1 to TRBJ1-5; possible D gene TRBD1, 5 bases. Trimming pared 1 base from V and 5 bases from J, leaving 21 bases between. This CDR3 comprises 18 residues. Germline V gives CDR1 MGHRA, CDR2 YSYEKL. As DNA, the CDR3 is TGCGCCAGCAGCCAAGGATTTAGGGGACGGTGGAATTATCAGCCCCAGCATTTT. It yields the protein CASSQGFRGRWNYQPQHF.

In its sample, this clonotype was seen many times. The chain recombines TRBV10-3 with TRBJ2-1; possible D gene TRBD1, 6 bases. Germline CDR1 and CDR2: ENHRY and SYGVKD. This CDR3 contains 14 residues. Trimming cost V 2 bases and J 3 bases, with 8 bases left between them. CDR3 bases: TGTGCCATCAGTGAGACAGGGAGCTACAATGAGCAGTTCTTC. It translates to CAISETGSYNEQFF.